The 18 T cell receptor beta chains below all came from one sample that was sequenced in a study of chemoradiotherapy in HPV16-positive cancers. Assay: immunoSEQ multiplex PCR; the TCRdb copy retains only in-frame clones and omits some. The repertoire has nearly 5,500 clones, around 91% of them found once; the top ten carry approximately 2%. The source was blood, collected from a patient who underwent chemoradiotherapy. The receptors derive from a human donor with HPV-associated anogenital cancer.

The chain is built from TRBV9 and TRBJ1-1; D perhaps matches TRBD1 (5 bases). Germline values: CDR1 SGDLS, CDR2 YYNGEE. This CDR3 spans 15 amino acids. V lost 0 bases, J lost 3 bases, and 12 bases lay in between. CDR3: CASSVDGAGDTEAFF. The CDR3, as DNA: TGTGCCAGCAGCGTAGATGGGGCGGGGGACACTGAAGCTTTCTTT.

The V and J genes are TRBV7-3 and TRBJ2-2; a possible D gene is TRBD1 (6 bases). Germline V CDR1 and CDR2: SGHTA, FQGTGA. The CDR3 runs 15 residues. V lost 1 base and J lost 1, with 7 bases in between. The CDR3 loop reads CASSLRGGNTGELFF. CDR3 nucleotides: TGTGCCAGCAGCTTAAGAGGGGGGAACACCGGGGAGCTGTTTTTT.

In this sample, this clone turned up a few times. The rearrangement joins TRBV4-1 to TRBJ2-3, with TRBD1 as a possible D gene (6 bases). Germline CDR1 and CDR2: MGHRA and YSYEKL. Trimming pared 1 base from V and 1 base from J, leaving 15 bases between. The CDR3 extends over 17 amino acids. The CDR3 region is CASSQGLRPGGTDTQYF. The CDR3 nucleotides are TGCGCCAGCAGCCAAGGGCTTCGACCAGGGGGCACAGATACGCAGTATTTT.

The rearrangement joins TRBV6-4 to TRBJ2-2; D is unresolved. The CDR3 has 15 residues. Trimming pared 5 bases from V and 6 bases from J, leaving 16 bases between. Germline V lookup: CDR1 MRHNA, CDR2 SNTAGT. As DNA, the CDR3 is TGTGCCAGCAGTAGTGAAATCGGGTACGCCGGGGAGCTGTTTTTT. Protein product: CASSSEIGYAGELFF.

This sequence joins TRBV21-1 and TRBJ2-1. TRBV21-1 is a pseudogene locus. CDR3 length equals 13 residues. The CDR3 DNA reads TGTGCCAGCGCGACCCGTCCCTACGGTGAGCAGTTCTTC. Translation: CASATRPYGEQFF.

This clone was detected a few times. This chain joins TRBV4-3 and TRBJ2-3, with 14 bases fitting TRBD2. V was pared by 2 bases and J by 0 bases, with 10 bases of the junction left unmatched. CDR1 and CDR2 (germline): LGHNA, YSLEER. The CDR3 contains 20 residues. The chain's CDR3 is CASSQRRMTSGGGSTDTQYF. In DNA, the CDR3 is TGCGCCAGCAGCCAACGGAGAATGACTAGCGGGGGGGGCAGCACAGATACGCAGTATTTT.

The count of this clone is one. The CDR3 reads CASSSQKETQYF. As DNA, the CDR3 is TGCGCCAGCAGTTCCCAAAAGGAGACCCAGTACTTC. V and J are TRBV10-2 and TRBJ2-5, with D unresolved. Germline-derived CDR1 and CDR2 are WSHSY and SAAADI. V was clipped by 5 bases and J by 5 bases, with 9 bases between them. This CDR3 is built from 12 residues.

This clone came up a few times. V and J are TRBV5-5 and TRBJ2-7; D is uncertain. The CDR3 contains 12 residues. Deletions cut 1 base from V and 5 bases from J, with 7 bases between. Germline V gene data show CDR1 as SGHKS and CDR2 as YYEKEE (reference sequence). The CDR3 is CASSLYDDEQYF. DNA for the CDR3: TGTGCCAGCAGCTTGTATGACGACGAGCAGTACTTC.

The chain carries TRBV27 and TRBJ2-5; 11 bases map to TRBD1. The J call is in doubt because the DNA end fits TRBJ2-7 better. Germline lookup yields CDR1 MNHEY and CDR2 SMNVEV (reference sequence). CDR3 length: 16 amino acids. The CDR3 protein is CASSPDPGQGVYEQYF. In nucleotides, the CDR3 is TGTGCCAGCAGCCCAGATCCGGGACAGGGGGTCTACGAGCAGTACTTC.

The chain has TRBV5-4 and TRBJ2-3; TRBD1 agrees at 7 bases. The CDR3 is 14 amino acids. J lost 4 bases, V lost 2 bases, and 4 bases had no gene match. Germline V lookup: CDR1 SGHNT, CDR2 YYREEE (reference sequence). Here the CDR3 DNA reads TGTGCCAGCAGCTTTCGACAGGGACCAGATACGCAGTATTTT. It yields the protein CASSFRQGPDTQYF.

In its sample, this clone was seen once. The V call is TRBV7-9, the J call TRBJ1-4, with D hard to call. Trimming cost V 9 bases and J 3 bases, with 5 bases left between them. CDR3 length: 11 amino acids. CDR1 and CDR2 from the germline V gene are SEHNR and FQNEAQ (reference sequence). CDR3 in amino acids: CARGPNEKLFF. The CDR3, as DNA: TGTGCCAGGGGTCCTAATGAAAAACTGTTTTTT.

V usage is TRBV7-2 and J usage is TRBJ2-7; the match to TRBD2 covers 9 bases. The J segment lost 3 bases and the V segment lost 5 bases, leaving 11 bases of the junction unmatched. CDR3 length equals 16 residues. Germline-derived CDR1 and CDR2 are SGHTA and FQGNSA. CDR3: CASSGGGSGRIYEQYF. In DNA form, the CDR3 reads TGTGCCAGCAGCGGGGGTGGGAGCGGGAGGATCTACGAGCAGTACTTC. Variable domain in full (rest from reference TRBV7-2 and TRBJ2-7): GAGVSQSPSNKVTEKGKDVELRCDPISGHTALYWYRQSLGQGLEFLIYFQGNSAPDKSGLPSDRFSAERTGGSVSTLTIQRTQQEDSAVYLCASSGGGSGRIYEQYFGPGTRLTVT.

This sequence joins TRBV19 and TRBJ1-3; no definite D call. This CDR3 has 15 amino acids. CDR1 and CDR2 (germline): LNHDA, SQIVND (reference sequence). V lost 9 bases and J 0 bases, leaving 15 bases between the germline ends. Written as DNA, the CDR3 is TGTGCCAGCAGTCCAGAGGGTTACTCTGGAAACACCATATATTTT. Its protein is CASSPEGYSGNTIYF.

The V gene is TRBV4-1, the J gene TRBJ2-4; the match to TRBD1 covers 10 bases. CDR1 is MGHRA, CDR2 YSYEKL, per germline. The CDR3 has 13 amino acids. J was trimmed by 6 bases and V by 7 bases; bases with no gene match: 3. Here the CDR3 reads CASMGTGANIQYF. The CDR3 nucleotides are TGCGCCAGCATGGGGACAGGGGCAAACATTCAGTACTTC.

The chain combines TRBV4-3 with TRBJ2-4, with D uncertain. The CDR3 consists of 15 residues. Trimming cost V 0 bases and J 10 bases, with 16 bases left between them. Germline CDR1 is LGHNA and CDR2 is YSLEER. DNA for the CDR3: TGCGCCAGCAGCCAAGATACCCGGGCAGAAGGGATTCAGTACTTC. Translating it yields CASSQDTRAEGIQYF.

This clone was seen just once. The V and J genes are TRBV19 and TRBJ2-6; no definite D call. In germline, CDR1 is LNHDA, CDR2 SQIVND (reference sequence). The CDR3 has 15 residues. V lost 5 bases and J lost 7, with 15 bases in between. The CDR3 DNA reads TGTGCCAGTAGTCCCCTAAGGGATAAAGCCAACGTCCTGACTTTC. Its translation: CASSPLRDKANVLTF.

This sequence joins TRBV7-9 and TRBJ1-2; a weak D match, TRBD1 (5 bases). Trimming removed 4 bases from V and 0 bases from J, with 15 bases in between. The CDR3 has 16 amino acids. Looked up from germline, CDR1 is SEHNR and CDR2 is FQNEAQ (reference sequence). The CDR3 region has the DNA TGTGCCAGCAGCTACCCCCCAGACAGCACTAACTATGGCTACACCTTC. Amino acids: CASSYPPDSTNYGYTF.

The genes are TRBV9 and TRBJ1-2, with D possibly being TRBD1 (6 bases). In germline, CDR1 is SGDLS, CDR2 YYNGEE. The CDR3 sequence is 12 residues long. Trimming took off 5 bases at V and 4 bases at J, with 9 bases between the two ends. The CDR3: CASRLQGYGYTF. Here the CDR3 DNA reads TGTGCCAGCAGACTACAGGGCTATGGCTACACCTTC.